The 10 T cell receptor beta chains in this list originate from one sample, sequenced in a study of blood T cell repertoires in COVID-19. Libraries were prepared by immunoSEQ multiplex PCR; TCRdb keeps only in-frame clonotypes and omits some of them. The sample yields a few hundred thousand clones, around 84% seen once. Sequencing used PBMCs or T cells enriched from blood (not recorded which). The receptor source for this set is a woman aged 40 to 50 who had recovered from COVID-19.

The chain combines TRBV28 with TRBJ1-5, with D possibly matching TRBD1 (6 bases). V lost 4 bases to trimming and J lost 4 bases, with 17 bases between them. Germline V CDR1 and CDR2: MDHEN, SYDVKM. There are 16 residues in the CDR3. CDR3 DNA sequence: TGTGCCAGCAGTTCCAACTCATTCAGGGGTAATCAGCCCCAGCATTTT. It encodes CASSSNSFRGNQPQHF. Drawing the rest from reference TRBV28 and TRBJ1-5, the complete variable domain is DVKVTQSSRYLVKRTGEKVFLECVQDMDHENMFWYRQDPGLGLRLIYFSYDVKMKEKGDIPEGYSVSREKKERFSLILESASTNQTSMYLCASSSNSFRGNQPQHFGDGTRLSIL.

This clone is judged medium-sized. Other DNA sequences within the sample encode an identical CDR3. The CDR3 nucleotides are TGTGCCAGCAGTTTATACGGTCGGCGGCTAGCGGGGAGGGGGAGGGAGACCCAGTACTTC. Translation gives CASSLYGRRLAGRGRETQYF. The V call is TRBV28, the J call TRBJ2-5; TRBD2 matches 9 bases. This CDR3 region has 20 residues. Germline CDR1 MDHEN, CDR2 SYDVKM. Unmatched junction bases numbered 20, after V lost 1 base and J lost 5 bases. Complete variable domain (other parts from reference TRBV28 and TRBJ2-5): DVKVTQSSRYLVKRTGEKVFLECVQDMDHENMFWYRQDPGLGLRLIYFSYDVKMKEKGDIPEGYSVSREKKERFSLILESASTNQTSMYLCASSLYGRRLAGRGRETQYFGPGTRLLVL.

To note about this clone: Other nucleotide sequences in the sample specify the same CDR3. The rearrangement links TRBV5-1 to TRBJ2-7; D is possibly TRBD2 (5 bases). CDR3 length: 14 residues. The germline V gene has CDR1 SGHRS and CDR2 YFSETQ. V was pared by 0 bases and J by 0 bases, with 7 bases between. The CDR3 coding sequence is TGCGCCAGCAGCTTGGGGACTTCCTCCTACGAGCAGTACTTC. Encoded protein: CASSLGTSSYEQYF.

The rearrangement links TRBV6-5 to TRBJ2-2; tentatively, D is TRBD2 (6 bases). CDR1 and CDR2 (germline): MNHEY, SVGAGI. The CDR3 is 14 residues long. V was trimmed by 5 bases and J by 7 bases, leaving 14 bases between them. The CDR3 DNA sequence: TGTGCCAGCAGTATAGCGGTTTCAGTCGGGGAGCTGTTTTTT. Protein product: CASSIAVSVGELFF.

The gene calls are TRBV5-4 and TRBJ2-3; D uncertain. Per germline, CDR1 SGHNT and CDR2 YYREEE (reference sequence). CDR3 length equals 13 residues. V gave up 4 bases and J gave up 6 bases, with 12 bases separating them. The CDR3 here is CASSLPPPDTQYF. CDR3 coding DNA: TGTGCCAGCAGCCTCCCTCCCCCCGATACGCAGTATTTT.

This clone appeared once. The rearrangement uses TRBV5-1 and TRBJ2-1; TRBD2 matches 11 bases. The CDR3 sequence is 19 residues long. V shed 2 bases, J shed 0 bases, and the junction held 10 bases outside the gene matches. The germline V gene has CDR1 SGHRS and CDR2 YFSETQ. The CDR3 region is CASSLDGLAGGLSYNEQFF. CDR3 DNA sequence: TGCGCCAGCAGCTTAGACGGGCTAGCGGGAGGCCTCTCCTACAATGAGCAGTTCTTC.

This clone came up once. The genes are TRBV30 and TRBJ2-7; 9 bases fit TRBD1. The CDR3 contains 13 residues. With V trimmed by 4 bases and J by 3 bases, 4 bases remained unmatched. Germline CDR1 reads GTSNPN; CDR2 reads SVGIG (reference sequence). The CDR3 here is CAWTPGQGYEQYF. In nucleotides, the CDR3 is TGTGCCTGGACCCCGGGACAGGGCTACGAGCAGTACTTC.

The chain employs TRBV7-8 and TRBJ1-6; possible D gene TRBD1, 5 bases. The CDR3 runs 19 residues. The germline CDR1 and CDR2 sequences are SGHVS and FQNEAQ. The V gene lost 5 bases and the J gene lost 0 bases, with 20 bases spanning the gap. For the CDR3, the DNA is TGTGCCAGCAGCCTAGGGACTGCTGGGCGAAGCTCCTATAATTCACCCCTCCACTTT. Protein: CASSLGTAGRSSYNSPLHF.

The V gene is TRBV5-1, the J gene TRBJ2-1; 9 bases map to TRBD2. After removal of 1 base from V and 7 bases from J, the junction contained 3 bases not matched to a gene. Germline values: CDR1 SGHRS, CDR2 YFSETQ. The CDR3 spans 14 residues. CDR3 sequence reads: CASSLTSGPNEQFF. DNA of the CDR3: TGCGCCAGCAGCTTGACTAGCGGGCCGAATGAGCAGTTCTTC.

V and J are TRBV30 and TRBJ2-7, with TRBD2 as a possible D gene (6 bases). With 2 bases removed from V and 8 bases from J, the gap between germline ends came to 16 bases. Germline V lookup: CDR1 GTSNPN, CDR2 SVGIG (reference sequence). The CDR3 covers 13 residues. CDR3 region: CAWSRLEEGKQYF. The CDR3 DNA reads as TGTGCCTGGAGTCGGCTAGAGGAGGGGAAGCAGTACTTC.